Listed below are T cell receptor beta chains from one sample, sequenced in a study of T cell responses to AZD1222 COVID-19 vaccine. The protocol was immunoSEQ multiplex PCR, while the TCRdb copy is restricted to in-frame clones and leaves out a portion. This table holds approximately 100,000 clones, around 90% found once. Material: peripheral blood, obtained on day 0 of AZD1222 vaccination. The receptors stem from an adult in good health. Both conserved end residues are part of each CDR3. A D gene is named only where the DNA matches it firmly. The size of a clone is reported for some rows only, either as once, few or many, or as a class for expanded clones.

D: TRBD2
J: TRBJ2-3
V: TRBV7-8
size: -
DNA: TGTGCCAGCAGCGGTCGAACCGGGACTAGCGGGAGGGGGCAGTATTTT
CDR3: CASSGRTGTSGRGQYF

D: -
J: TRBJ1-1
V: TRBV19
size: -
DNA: TGTGCCAGTAGTATATCGTGGGACACTGAAGCTTTCTTT
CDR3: CASSISWDTEAFF

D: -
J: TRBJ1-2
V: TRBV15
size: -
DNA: TGTGCCACCAGTTTCTCGGGGTATGGCTACACCTTC
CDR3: CATSFSGYGYTF

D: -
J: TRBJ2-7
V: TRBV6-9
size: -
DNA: TGTGCCAGCAGTTATAACGCCGGCGGCGGGACCGTCGAGCAGTACTTC
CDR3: CASSYNAGGGTVEQYF

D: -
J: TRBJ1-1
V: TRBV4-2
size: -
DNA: TGTGCCAGCAGCCGCGCCGGGGCCGCTGAAGCTTTCTTT
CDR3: CASSRAGAAEAFF

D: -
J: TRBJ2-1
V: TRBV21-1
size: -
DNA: TGTGCCAGCCCCCCCGGGACAGGGGTGGACAATGAGCAGTTCTTC
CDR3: CASPPGTGVDNEQFF

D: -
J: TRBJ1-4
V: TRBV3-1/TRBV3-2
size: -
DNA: TGTGCCAGCAGCCAAGCTGGGGGGATAACTGCAACTAATGAAAAACTGTTTTTT
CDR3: CASSQAGGITATNEKLFF

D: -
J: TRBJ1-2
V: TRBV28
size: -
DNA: TGTGCCAGCAGTTTGCGCTCTAATACAGCAGTTAACTATGGCTACACCTTC
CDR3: CASSLRSNTAVNYGYTF

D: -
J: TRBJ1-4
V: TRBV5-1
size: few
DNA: TGCGCCAGCAGCCCCGGGACCCCGGGGGCCCTGGCCGAAAAACTGTTTTTT
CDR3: CASSPGTPGALAEKLFF

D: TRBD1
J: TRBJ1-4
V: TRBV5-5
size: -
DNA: TGTGCCAGCAGCTTGCTACAGGGGGCCCCAACTAATGAAAAACTGTTTTTT
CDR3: CASSLLQGAPTNEKLFF

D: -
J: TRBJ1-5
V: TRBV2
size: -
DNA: TGTGCCAGCAGACCCGGGGGGGACCAGCCCCAGCATTTT
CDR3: CASRPGGDQPQHF

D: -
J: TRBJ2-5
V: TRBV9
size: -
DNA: TGTGCCAGCAGTCCAAAGTCAGGTCGGAGCGGAGAGACCCAGTACTTC
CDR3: CASSPKSGRSGETQYF

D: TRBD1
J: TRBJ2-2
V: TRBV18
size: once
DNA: TGTGCCAGCTCACCCGCCGGACAGGGGACAAACACCGGGGAGCTGTTTTTT
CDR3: CASSPAGQGTNTGELFF

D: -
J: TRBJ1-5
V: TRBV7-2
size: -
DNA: TGTGCCAGCAGCTTTGGGAGGGGAGGCAATCAGCCCCAGCATTTT
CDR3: CASSFGRGGNQPQHF

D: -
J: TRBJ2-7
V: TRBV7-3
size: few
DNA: TGTGCCAGCAGCGTTGGAGCGGAGCGTTACTACGAGCAGTACTTC
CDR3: CASSVGAERYYEQYF

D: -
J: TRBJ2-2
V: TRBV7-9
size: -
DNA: TGTGCCAGCAGGGGACAAACGAACACCGGGGAGCTGTTTTTT
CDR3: CASRGQTNTGELFF

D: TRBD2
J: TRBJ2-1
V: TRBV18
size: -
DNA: TGTGCCAGCTCACCAGTTGGACTAGCGGTGTACAATGAGCAGTTCTTC
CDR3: CASSPVGLAVYNEQFF

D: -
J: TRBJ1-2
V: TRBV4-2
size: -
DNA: TGTGCCAGCAGCCAACTACAGGGCTCTGGAAGTTATGGCTACACCTTC
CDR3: CASSQLQGSGSYGYTF

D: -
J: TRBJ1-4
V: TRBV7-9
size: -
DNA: TGTGCCAGCAGCGTCCCGGATGAAAAACTGTTTTTT
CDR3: CASSVPDEKLFF

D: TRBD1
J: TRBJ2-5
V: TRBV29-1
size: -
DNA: TGCAGCGCTGGGACAGGGGGCCGTAAGACCCAGTACTTC
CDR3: CSAGTGGRKTQYF